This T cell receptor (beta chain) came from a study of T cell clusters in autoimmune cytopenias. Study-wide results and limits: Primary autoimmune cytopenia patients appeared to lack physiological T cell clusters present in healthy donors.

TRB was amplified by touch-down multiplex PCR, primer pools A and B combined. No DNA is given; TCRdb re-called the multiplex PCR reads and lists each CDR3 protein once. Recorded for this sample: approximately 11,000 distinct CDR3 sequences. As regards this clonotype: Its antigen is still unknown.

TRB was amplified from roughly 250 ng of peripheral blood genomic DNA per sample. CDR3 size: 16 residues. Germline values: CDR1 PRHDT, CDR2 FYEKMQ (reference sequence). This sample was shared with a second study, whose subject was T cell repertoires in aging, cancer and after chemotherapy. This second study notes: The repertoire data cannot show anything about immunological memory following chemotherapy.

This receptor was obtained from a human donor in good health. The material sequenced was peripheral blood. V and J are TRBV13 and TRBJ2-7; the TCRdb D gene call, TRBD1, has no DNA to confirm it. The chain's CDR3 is CASSLGLGGHYVEQYF.